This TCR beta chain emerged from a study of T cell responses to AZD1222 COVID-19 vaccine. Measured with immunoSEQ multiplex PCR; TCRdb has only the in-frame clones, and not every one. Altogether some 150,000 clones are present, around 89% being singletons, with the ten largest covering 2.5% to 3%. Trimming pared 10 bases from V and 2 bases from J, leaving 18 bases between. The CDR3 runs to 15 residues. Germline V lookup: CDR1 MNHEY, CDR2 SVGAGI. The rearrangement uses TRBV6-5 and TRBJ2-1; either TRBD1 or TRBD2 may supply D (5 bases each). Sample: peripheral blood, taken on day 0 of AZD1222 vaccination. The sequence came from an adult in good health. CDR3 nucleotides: TGTGCCACCTCTCGAGGGACGGGTGCCTACAATGAGCAGTTCTTC. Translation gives CATSRGTGAYNEQFF.